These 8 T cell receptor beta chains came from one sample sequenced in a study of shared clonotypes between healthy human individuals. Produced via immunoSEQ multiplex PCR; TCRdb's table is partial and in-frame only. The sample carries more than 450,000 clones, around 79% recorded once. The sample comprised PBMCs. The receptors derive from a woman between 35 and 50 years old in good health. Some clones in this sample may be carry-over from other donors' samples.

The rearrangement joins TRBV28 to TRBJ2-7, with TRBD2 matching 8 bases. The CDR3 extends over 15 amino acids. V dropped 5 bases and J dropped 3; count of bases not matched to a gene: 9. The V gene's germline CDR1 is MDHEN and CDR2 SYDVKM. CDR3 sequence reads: CASSPPIAGSYEQYF. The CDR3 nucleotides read TGTGCCAGCAGTCCTCCCATAGCGGGAAGCTACGAGCAGTACTTC.

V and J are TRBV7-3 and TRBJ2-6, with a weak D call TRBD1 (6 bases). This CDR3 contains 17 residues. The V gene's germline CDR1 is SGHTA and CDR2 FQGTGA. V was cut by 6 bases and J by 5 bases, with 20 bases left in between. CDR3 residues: CASSLRATGTRANVLTF. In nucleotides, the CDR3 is TGTGCCAGCAGTCTAAGGGCAACCGGGACACGGGCCAACGTCCTGACTTTC.

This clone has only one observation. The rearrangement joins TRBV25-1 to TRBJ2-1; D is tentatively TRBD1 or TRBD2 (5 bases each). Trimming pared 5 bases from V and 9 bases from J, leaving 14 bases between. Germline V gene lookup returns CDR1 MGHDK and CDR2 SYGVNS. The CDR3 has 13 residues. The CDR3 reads CASSLTSRGEQFF. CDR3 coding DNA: TGTGCCAGCAGTCTTACTAGTAGGGGTGAGCAGTTCTTC.

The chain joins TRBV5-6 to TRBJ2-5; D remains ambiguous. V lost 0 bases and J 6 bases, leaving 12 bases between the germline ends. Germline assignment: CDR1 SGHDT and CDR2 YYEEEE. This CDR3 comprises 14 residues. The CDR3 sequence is CASSLAAGSQTQYF. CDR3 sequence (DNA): TGTGCCAGCAGCTTGGCGGCAGGATCTCAGACCCAGTACTTC.

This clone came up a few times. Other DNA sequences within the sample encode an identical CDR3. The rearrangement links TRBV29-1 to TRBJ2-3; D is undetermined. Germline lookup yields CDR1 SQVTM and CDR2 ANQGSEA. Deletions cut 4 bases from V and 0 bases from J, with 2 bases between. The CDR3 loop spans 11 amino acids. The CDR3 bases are TGCAGCGTTGCAAGCACAGATACGCAGTATTTT. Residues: CSVASTDTQYF.

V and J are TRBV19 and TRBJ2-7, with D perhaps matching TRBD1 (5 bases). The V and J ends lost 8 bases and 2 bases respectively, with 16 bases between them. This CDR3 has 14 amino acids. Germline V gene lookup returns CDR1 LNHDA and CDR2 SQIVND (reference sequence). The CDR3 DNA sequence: TGTGCCAGTGCCCTGGGGCGGCCCCCCTACGAGCAGTACTTC. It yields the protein CASALGRPPYEQYF.

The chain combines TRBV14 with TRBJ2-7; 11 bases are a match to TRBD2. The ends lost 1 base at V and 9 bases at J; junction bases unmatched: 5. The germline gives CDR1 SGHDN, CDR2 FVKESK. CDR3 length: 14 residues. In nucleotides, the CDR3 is TGTGCCAGCAGCCAAGTAACTAGCGGGAGTGGGCAGTACTTC. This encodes CASSQVTSGSGQYF.

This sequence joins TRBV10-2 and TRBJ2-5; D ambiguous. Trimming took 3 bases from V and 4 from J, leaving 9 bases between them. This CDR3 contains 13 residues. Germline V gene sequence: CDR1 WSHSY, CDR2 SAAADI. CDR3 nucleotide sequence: TGCGCCAGCAGTGAATTATTGGGAGAGACCCAGTACTTC. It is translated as CASSELLGETQYF.